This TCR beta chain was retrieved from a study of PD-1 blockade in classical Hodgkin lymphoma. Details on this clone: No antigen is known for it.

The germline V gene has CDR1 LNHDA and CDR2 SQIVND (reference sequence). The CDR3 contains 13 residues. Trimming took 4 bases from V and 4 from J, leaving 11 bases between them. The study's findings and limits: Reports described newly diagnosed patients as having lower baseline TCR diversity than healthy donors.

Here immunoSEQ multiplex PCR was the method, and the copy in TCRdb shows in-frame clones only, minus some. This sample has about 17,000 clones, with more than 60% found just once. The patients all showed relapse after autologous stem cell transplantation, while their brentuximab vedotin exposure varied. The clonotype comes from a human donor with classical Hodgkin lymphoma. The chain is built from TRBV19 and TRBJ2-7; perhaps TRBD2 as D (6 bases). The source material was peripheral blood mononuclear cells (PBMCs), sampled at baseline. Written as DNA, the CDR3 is TGTGCCAGTAGTACGACTAGAAAATACGAGCAGTACTTC. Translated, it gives CASSTTRKYEQYF.